At least ten counts were recorded for the clone carrying this T cell receptor beta chain. Its specificity is not known. CDR1 is MNHEY and CDR2 is SMNVEV in the germline V gene (reference sequence). V shed 0 bases and J 7 bases; nucleotides not matched to a gene: 12. This CDR3 comprises 17 residues. The data are from a study of T cells in Graves' hyperthyroidism and ophthalmopathy. Whole-study context: Before any treatment, at initial diagnosis, peripheral blood was collected. Regarding the study as a whole: Ophthalmopathy, as predicted by the model, came a median approximately 5.9 months after the prediction.

Amplification of TCR beta CDR3 regions was performed using RNA transcripts as template. Using the HTBI primer set, a first-round RT-PCR was run on the TCR CDR3. TCRdb redid the calling of the multiplex PCR reads with MiXCR, one entry per CDR3 protein. Among roughly 240,000 distinct CDR3 sequences listed, more than 20% were seen once. This chain uses TRBV27 with TRBJ2-7, with 10 bases identical to TRBD2. The sequenced sample consisted of blood. This TCR was recovered from a woman aged 40-49 years with Graves' ophthalmopathy. The CDR3 spells CASSLSASGSYRREQYF. CDR3 sequence (DNA): TGTGCCAGCAGTTTATCGGCTAGCGGGAGCTATCGTCGTGAGCAGTACTTC.